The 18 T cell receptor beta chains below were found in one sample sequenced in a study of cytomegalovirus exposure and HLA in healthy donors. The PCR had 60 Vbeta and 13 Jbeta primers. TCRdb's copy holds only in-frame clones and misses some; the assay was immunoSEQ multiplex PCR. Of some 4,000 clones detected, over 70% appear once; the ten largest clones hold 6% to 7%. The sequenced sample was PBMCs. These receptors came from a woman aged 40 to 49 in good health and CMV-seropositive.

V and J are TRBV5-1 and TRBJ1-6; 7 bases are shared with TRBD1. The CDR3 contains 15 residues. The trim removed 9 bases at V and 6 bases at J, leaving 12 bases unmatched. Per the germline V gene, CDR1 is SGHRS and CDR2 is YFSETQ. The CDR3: CAKTMATGSNSPLHF. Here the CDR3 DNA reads TGCGCCAAAACGATGGCGACAGGGAGTAATTCACCCCTCCACTTT.

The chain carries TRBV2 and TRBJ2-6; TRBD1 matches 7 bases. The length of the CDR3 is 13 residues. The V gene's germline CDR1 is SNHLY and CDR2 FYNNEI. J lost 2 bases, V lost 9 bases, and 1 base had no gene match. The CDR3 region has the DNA TGTGCCAGTGGGACAGCTGGGGCCAACGTCCTGACTTTC. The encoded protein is CASGTAGANVLTF.

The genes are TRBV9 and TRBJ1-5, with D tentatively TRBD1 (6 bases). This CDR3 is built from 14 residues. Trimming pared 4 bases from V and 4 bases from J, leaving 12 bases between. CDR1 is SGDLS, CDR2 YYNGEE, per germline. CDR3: CASSRGGTNQPQHF. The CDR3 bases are TGTGCCAGCAGCAGAGGGGGTACAAATCAGCCCCAGCATTTT.

CDR3 sequence: CASSRGNQPQHF. The CDR3 bases are TGTGCCAGCAGTCGTGGCAATCAGCCCCAGCATTTT. This chain links TRBV28 with TRBJ1-5; no firm D call. The CDR3 sequence is 12 residues long. The V end was cut by 5 bases, the J end by 2 bases, with 4 bases between. CDR1 is MDHEN and CDR2 is SYDVKM in the germline V gene.

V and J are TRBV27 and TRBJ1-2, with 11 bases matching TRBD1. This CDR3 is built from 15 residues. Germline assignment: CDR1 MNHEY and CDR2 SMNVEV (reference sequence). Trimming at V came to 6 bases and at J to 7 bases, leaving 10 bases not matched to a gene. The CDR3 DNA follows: TGTGCCAGCAGGTCTTGGGGACAGGGGGATATTGGCTACACCTTC. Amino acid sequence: CASRSWGQGDIGYTF.

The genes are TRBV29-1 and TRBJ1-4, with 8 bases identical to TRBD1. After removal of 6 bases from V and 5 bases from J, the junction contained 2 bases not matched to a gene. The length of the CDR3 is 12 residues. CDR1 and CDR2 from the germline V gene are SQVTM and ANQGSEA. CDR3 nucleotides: TGCAGCGTCAGACAGGGGAATGAAAAACTGTTTTTT. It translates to CSVRQGNEKLFF. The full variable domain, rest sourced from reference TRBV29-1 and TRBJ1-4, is SAVISQKPSRDICQRGTSLTIQCQVDSQVTMMFWYRQQPGQSLTLIATANQGSEATYESGFVIDKFPISRPNLTFSTLTVSNMSPEDSSIYLCSVRQGNEKLFFGSGTQLSVL.

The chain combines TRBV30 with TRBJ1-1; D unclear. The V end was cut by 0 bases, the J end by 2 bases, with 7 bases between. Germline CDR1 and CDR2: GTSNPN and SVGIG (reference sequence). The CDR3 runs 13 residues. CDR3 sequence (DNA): TGTGCCTGGAGTGTACAACCTAACACTGAAGCTTTCTTT. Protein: CAWSVQPNTEAFF.

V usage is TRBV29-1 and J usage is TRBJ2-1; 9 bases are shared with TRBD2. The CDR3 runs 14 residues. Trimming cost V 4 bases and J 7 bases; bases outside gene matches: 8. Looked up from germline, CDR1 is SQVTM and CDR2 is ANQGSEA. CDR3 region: CSVVVLAGLNEQFF. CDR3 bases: TGCAGCGTTGTAGTACTAGCGGGTCTGAATGAGCAGTTCTTC.

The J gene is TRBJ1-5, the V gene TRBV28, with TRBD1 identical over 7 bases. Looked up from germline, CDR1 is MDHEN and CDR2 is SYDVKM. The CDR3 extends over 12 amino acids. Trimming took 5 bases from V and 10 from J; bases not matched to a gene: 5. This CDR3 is CASSAGQVPQHF. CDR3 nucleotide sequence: TGTGCCAGCAGTGCCGGACAGGTCCCCCAGCATTTT.

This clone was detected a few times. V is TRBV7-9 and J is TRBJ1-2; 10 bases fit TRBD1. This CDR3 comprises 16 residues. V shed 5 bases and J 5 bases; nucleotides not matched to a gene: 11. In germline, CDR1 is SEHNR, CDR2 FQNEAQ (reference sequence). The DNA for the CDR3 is TGTGCCAGCAGCCAACAAGCCGGGACAGGGGAGTATGGCTACACCTTC. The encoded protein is CASSQQAGTGEYGYTF.

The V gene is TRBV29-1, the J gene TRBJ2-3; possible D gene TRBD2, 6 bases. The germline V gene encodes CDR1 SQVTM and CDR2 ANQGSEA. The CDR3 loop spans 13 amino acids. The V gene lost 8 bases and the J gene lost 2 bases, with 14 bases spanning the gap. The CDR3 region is CSPISRDTDTQYF. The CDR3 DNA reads TGCAGCCCTATCTCGCGGGACACAGATACGCAGTATTTT.

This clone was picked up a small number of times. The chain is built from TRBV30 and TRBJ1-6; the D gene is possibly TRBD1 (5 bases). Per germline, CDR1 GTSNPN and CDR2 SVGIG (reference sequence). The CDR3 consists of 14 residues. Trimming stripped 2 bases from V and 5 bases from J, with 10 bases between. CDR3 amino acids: CAWSWGLDNSPLHF. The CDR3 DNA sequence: TGTGCCTGGAGTTGGGGACTGGATAATTCACCCCTCCACTTT.

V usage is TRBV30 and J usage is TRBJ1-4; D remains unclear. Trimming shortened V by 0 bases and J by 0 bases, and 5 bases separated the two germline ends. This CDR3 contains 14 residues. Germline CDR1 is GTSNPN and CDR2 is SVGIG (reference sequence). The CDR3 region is CAWSVLTTNEKLFF. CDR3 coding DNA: TGTGCCTGGAGTGTACTCACAACTAATGAAAAACTGTTTTTT.

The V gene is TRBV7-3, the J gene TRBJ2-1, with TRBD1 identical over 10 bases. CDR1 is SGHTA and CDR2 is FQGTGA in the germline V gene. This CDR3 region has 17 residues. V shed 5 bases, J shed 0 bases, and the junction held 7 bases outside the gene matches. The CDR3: CASSLGQGKSSYNEQFF. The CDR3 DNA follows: TGTGCCAGCAGCCTGGGACAGGGGAAGAGCTCCTACAATGAGCAGTTCTTC.

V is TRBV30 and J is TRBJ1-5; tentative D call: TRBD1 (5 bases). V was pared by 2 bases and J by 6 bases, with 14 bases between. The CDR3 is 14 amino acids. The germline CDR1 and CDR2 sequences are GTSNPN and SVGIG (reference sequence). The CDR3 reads CAWSLGLPPQPQHF. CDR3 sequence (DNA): TGTGCCTGGAGTCTGGGACTCCCCCCTCAGCCCCAGCATTTT.

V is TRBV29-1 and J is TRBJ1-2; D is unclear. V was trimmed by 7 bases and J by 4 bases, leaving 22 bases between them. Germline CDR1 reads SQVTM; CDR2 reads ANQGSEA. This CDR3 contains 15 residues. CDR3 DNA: TGCAGCGCCCGGGTCCCCAACTTTGCCGCCTATGGCTACACCTTC. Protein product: CSARVPNFAAYGYTF.

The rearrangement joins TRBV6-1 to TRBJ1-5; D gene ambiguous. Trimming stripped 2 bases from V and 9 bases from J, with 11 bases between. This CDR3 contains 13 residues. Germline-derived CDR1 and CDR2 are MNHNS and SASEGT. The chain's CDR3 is CASSEPSFGPQHF. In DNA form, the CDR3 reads TGTGCCAGCAGTGAACCCAGTTTTGGGCCCCAGCATTTT.

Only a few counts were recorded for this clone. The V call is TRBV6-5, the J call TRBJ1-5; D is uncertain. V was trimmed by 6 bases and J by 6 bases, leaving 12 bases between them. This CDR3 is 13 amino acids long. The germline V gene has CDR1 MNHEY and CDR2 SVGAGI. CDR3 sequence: CASRGGSAQPQHF. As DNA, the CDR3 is TGTGCCAGCAGAGGAGGGTCGGCTCAGCCCCAGCATTTT.